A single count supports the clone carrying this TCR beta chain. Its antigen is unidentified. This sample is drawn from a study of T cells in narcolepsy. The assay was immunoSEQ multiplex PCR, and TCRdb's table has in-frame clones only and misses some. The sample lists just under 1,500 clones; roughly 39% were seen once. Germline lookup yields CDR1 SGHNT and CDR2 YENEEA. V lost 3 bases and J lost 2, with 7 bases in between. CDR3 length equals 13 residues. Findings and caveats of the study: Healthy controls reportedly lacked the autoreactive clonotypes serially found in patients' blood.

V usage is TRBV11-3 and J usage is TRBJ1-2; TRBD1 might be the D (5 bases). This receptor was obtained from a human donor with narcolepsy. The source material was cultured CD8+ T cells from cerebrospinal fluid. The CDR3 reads CASSLGENYGYTF. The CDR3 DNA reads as TGTGCCAGCAGCTTGGGGGAAAACTATGGCTACACCTTC.